This TCR beta chain stems from a study of cytomegalovirus exposure and HLA in healthy donors. Overall study findings and caveats: A later analysis associated 15,000 or so TCR beta sequences with HLA alleles at a 0.05 false discovery rate. Most TCRs appeared rarely, but some public TCRs recurred in many donors. Researchers reported in a later analysis that a missense DCLRE1C variant was tied to TCR beta V- and J-gene trimming. According to the study, 150 to 200 TCR beta chains were cytomegalovirus-associated.

For this clone: What it recognizes is unknown.

The J segment lost 2 bases and the V segment lost 5 bases, leaving 5 bases of the junction unmatched. The CDR3 spans 16 residues. From germline, CDR1 is SGHTA and CDR2 FQGNSA. Use of 60 Vbeta and 13 Jbeta primers characterized the PCR. Clones were read by immunoSEQ multiplex PCR, and TCRdb kept only the in-frame ones, dropping some. The profile covers fewer than 200,000 clones, with approximately 81% appearing a single time and about 2.2% taken by the ten largest. The J gene is TRBJ1-3, the V gene TRBV7-2; 11 bases are a match to TRBD1. This receptor was identified in a young woman in good health and CMV-seronegative. The specimen was PBMCs. The CDR3 DNA reads as TGTGCCAGCAGCCGACGGGGACAGGGGGCTGGAAACACCATATATTTT. It specifies CASSRRGQGAGNTIYF.